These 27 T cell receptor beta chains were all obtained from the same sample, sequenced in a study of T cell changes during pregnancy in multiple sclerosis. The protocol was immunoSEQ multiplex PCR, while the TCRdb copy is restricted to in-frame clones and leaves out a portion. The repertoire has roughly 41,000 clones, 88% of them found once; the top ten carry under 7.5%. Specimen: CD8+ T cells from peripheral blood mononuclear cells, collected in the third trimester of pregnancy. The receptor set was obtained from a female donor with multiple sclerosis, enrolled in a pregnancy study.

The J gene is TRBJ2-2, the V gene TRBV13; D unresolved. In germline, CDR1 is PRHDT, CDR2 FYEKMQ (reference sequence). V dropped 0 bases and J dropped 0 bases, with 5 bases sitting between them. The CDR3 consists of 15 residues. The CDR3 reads CASSLGTANTGELFF. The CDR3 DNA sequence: TGTGCCAGCAGCTTAGGAACAGCGAACACCGGGGAGCTGTTTTTT.

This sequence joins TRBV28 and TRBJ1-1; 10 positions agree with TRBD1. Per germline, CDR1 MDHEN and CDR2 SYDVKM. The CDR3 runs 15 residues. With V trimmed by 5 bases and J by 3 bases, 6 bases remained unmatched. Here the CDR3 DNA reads TGTGCCAGCAGTCCCCGGGACAGGGGATACACTGAAGCTTTCTTT. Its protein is CASSPRDRGYTEAFF. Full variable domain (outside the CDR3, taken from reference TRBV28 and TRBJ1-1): DVKVTQSSRYLVKRTGEKVFLECVQDMDHENMFWYRQDPGLGLRLIYFSYDVKMKEKGDIPEGYSVSREKKERFSLILESASTNQTSMYLCASSPRDRGYTEAFFGQGTRLTVV.

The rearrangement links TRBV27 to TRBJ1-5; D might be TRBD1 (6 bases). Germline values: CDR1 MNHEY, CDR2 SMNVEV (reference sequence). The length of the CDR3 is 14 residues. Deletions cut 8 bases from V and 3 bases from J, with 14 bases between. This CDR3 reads CASPPTGFNQPQHF. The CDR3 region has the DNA TGTGCCAGCCCCCCCACAGGGTTCAATCAGCCCCAGCATTTT.

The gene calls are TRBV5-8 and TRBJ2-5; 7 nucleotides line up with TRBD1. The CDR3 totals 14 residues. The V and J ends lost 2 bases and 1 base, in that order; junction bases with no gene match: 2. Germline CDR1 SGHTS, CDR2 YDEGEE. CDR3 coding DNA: TGTGCCAGCAGCTTCCGACAGGGCCAAGAGACCCAGTACTTC. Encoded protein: CASSFRQGQETQYF. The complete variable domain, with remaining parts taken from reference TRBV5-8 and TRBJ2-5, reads EAGVTQSPTHLIKTRGQQATLRCSPISGHTSVYWYQQALGLGLQFLLWYDEGEERNRGNFPPRFSGRQFPNYSSELNVNALELEDSALYLCASSFRQGQETQYFGPGTRLLVL.

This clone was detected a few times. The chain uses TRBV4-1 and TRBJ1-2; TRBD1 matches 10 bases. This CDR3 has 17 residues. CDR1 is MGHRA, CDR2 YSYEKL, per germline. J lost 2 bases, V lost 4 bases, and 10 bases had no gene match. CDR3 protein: CASSPTGTGVGNYGYTF. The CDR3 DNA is TGCGCCAGCAGCCCCACCGGGACAGGGGTTGGGAACTATGGCTACACCTTC.

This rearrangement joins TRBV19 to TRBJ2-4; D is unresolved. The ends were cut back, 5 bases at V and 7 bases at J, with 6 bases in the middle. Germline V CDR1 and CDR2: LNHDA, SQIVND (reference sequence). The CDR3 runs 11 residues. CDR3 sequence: CASSWQNIQYF. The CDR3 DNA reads TGTGCCAGTAGTTGGCAGAACATTCAGTACTTC.

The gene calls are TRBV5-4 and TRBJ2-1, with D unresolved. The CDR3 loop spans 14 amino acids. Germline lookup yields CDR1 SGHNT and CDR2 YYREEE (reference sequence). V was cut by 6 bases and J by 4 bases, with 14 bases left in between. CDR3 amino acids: CASTPSRSYNEQFF. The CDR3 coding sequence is TGTGCCAGCACCCCTAGTCGTTCGTACAATGAGCAGTTCTTC.

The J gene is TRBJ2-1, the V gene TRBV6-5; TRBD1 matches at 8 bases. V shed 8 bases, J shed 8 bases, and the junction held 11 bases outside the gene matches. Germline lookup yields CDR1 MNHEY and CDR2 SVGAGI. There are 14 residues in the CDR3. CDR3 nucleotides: TGTGCCAGCTCTCCGGGACAGGCACACGATGAGCAGTTCTTC. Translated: CASSPGQAHDEQFF.

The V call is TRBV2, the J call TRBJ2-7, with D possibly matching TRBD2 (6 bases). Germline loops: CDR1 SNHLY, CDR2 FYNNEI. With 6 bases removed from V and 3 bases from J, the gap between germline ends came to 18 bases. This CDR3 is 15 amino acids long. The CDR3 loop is CASRRAERAFYEQYF. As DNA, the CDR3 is TGTGCCAGCAGGAGGGCCGAGCGGGCTTTCTACGAGCAGTACTTC.

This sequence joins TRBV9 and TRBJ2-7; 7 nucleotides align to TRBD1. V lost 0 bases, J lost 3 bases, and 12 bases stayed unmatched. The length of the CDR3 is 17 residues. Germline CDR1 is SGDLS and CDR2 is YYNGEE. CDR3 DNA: TGTGCCAGCAGCGTAGCTCCCAAGGACAGGATAAACTACGAGCAGTACTTC. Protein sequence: CASSVAPKDRINYEQYF.

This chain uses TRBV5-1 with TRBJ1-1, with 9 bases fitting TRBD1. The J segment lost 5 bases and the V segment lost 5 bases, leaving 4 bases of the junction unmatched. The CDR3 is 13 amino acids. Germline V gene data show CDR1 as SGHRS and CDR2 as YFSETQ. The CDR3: CASRDRGRTEAFF. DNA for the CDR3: TGCGCCAGCAGAGACAGGGGGAGGACTGAAGCTTTCTTT.

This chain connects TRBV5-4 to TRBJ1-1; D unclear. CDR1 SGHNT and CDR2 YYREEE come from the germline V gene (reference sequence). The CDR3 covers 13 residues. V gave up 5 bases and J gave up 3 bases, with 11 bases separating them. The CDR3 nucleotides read TGTGCCAGCAGACCCGTGGAGCACACTGAAGCTTTCTTT. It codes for CASRPVEHTEAFF.

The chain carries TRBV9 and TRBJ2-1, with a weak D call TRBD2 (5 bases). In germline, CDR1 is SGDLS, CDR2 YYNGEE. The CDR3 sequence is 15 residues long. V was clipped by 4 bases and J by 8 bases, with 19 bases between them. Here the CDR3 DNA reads TGTGCCAGCAGCCTCCGGGGAGCCCGCGGCGATGAGCAGTTCTTC. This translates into CASSLRGARGDEQFF.

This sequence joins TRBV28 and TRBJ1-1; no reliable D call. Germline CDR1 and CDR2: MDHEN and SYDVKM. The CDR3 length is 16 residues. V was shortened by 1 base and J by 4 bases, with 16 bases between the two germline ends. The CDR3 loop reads CASSLLGQAVATEAFF. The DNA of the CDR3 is TGTGCCAGCAGTTTATTGGGCCAGGCCGTGGCCACTGAAGCTTTCTTT.

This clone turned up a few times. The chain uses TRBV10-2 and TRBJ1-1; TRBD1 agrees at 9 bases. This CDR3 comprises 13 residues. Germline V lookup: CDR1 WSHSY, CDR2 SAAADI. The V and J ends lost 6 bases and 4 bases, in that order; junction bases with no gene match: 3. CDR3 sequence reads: CASRDRGSTEAFF. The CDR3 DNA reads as TGCGCCAGCAGGGACAGGGGTTCCACTGAAGCTTTCTTT.

In DNA form, the CDR3 reads TGTGCCAGCAGCCTGCCTGGGACTAGCGGCTACACCGGGGAGCTGTTTTTT. It codes for CASSLPGTSGYTGELFF. The chain is built from TRBV5-4 and TRBJ2-2, with 11 bases lining up with TRBD2. This CDR3 has 17 residues. Losses at the gene ends were 4 bases for V and 3 bases for J; bases not matched to a gene: 8. Germline V gene sequence: CDR1 SGHNT, CDR2 YYREEE (reference sequence).

CDR3 coding DNA: TGTGCCTTGGACGGACAGGGGTATGGCTACACCTTC. This sequence encodes CALDGQGYGYTF. The chain couples TRBV30 to TRBJ1-2; 9 bases fit TRBD1. The CDR3 consists of 12 residues. The ends lost 7 bases at V and 5 bases at J; junction bases unmatched: 5. The germline V gene encodes CDR1 GTSNPN and CDR2 SVGIG (reference sequence).

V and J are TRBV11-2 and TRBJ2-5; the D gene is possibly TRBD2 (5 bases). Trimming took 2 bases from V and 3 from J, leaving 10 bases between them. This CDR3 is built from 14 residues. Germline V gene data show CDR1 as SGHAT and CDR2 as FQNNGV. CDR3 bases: TGTGCCAGCAGCTTAACTCCCGGGGAAGAGACCCAGTACTTC. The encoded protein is CASSLTPGEETQYF.

The CDR3 DNA follows: TGTGCCAGCAGTGAAGGGCCAGCGGGGGGTCACAATGAGCAGTTCTTC. Its translation is CASSEGPAGGHNEQFF. The chain couples TRBV6-1 to TRBJ2-1; 9 bases align to TRBD2. V shed 1 base and J 5 bases; nucleotides not matched to a gene: 6. This CDR3 has 16 residues. The germline V gene has CDR1 MNHNS and CDR2 SASEGT.

The CDR3 region is CASSSPTLDREQETQYF. The CDR3 DNA reads TGTGCCAGCAGCTCCCCTACCCTCGACAGAGAGCAAGAGACCCAGTACTTC. The V gene is TRBV11-2, the J gene TRBJ2-5; weak D call: TRBD1 (5 bases). Between the trimmed V and J ends, which lost 4 bases and 2 bases, there was a span of 20 bases. The CDR3 covers 17 residues. CDR1 is SGHAT and CDR2 is FQNNGV in the germline V gene.

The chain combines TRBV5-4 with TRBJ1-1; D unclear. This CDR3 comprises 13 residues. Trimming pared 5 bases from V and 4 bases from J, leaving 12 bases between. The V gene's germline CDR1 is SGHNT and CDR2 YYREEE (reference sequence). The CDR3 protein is CASSRLASTEAFF. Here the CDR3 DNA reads TGTGCCAGCAGTCGTTTGGCTTCCACTGAAGCTTTCTTT.

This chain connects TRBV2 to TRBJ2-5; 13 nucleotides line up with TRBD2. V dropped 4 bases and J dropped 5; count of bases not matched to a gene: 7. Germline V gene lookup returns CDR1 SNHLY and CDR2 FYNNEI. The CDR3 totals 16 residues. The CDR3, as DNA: TGTGCCAGCAGTGCCGGACTAGCGGGGGTGTCCGAGACCCAGTACTTC. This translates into CASSAGLAGVSETQYF.

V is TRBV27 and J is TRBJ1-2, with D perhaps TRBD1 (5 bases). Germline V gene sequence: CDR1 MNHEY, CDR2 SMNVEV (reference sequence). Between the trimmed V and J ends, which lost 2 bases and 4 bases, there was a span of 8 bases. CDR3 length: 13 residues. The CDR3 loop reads CASSLDRFYGYTF. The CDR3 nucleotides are TGTGCCAGCAGTTTAGACAGATTCTATGGCTACACCTTC.

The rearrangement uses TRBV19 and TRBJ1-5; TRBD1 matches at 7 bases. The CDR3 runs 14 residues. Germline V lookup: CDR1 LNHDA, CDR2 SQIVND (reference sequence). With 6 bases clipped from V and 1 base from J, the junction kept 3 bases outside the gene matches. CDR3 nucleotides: TGTGCCAGTAGCGACAGGGTGAGCAATCAGCCCCAGCATTTT. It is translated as CASSDRVSNQPQHF.

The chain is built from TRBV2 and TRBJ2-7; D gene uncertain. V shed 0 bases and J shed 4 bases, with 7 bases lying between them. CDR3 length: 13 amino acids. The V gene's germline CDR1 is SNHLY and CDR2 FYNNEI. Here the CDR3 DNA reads TGTGCCAGCAGTGAAGCCCTCCCGTACGAGCAGTACTTC. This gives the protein CASSEALPYEQYF. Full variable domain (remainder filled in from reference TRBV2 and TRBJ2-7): EPEVTQTPSHQVTQMGQEVILRCVPISNHLYFYWYRQILGQKVEFLVSFYNNEISEKSEIFDDQFSVERPDGSNFTLKIRSTKLEDSAMYFCASSEALPYEQYFGPGTRLTVT.

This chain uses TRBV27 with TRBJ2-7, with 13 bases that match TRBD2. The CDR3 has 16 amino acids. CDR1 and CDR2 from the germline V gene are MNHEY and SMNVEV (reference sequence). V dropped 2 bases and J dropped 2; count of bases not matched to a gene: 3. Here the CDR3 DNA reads TGTGCCAGCAGTTTAATACTAGCGGGGGGGCCCTACGAGCAGTACTTC. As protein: CASSLILAGGPYEQYF.

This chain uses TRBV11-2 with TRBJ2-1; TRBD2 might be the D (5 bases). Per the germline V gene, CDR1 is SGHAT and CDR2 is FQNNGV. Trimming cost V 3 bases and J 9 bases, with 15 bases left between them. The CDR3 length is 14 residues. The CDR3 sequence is CASSFGSLGIEQFF. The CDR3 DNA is TGTGCCAGCAGCTTCGGCAGCCTCGGGATTGAGCAGTTCTTC.